These T cell receptor beta chains were read from a single sample in a study of blood T cell repertoires in COVID-19. Sequencing used immunoSEQ multiplex PCR; TCRdb keeps in-frame clones, though not all of them. The data hold about 390,000 clones, with more than 75% observed a single time. Sequencing was performed on PBMCs or T cells enriched from blood (not recorded which). The receptors come from a woman aged 45-60 years who had recovered from COVID-19. CDR3s include the opening cysteine and the closing phenylalanine or tryptophan. The D gene is left open where the match is weak. Not all rows give a size; the values are once, few, many and, for expanded clones, a class.

V: TRBV5-4; D: TRBD2; J: TRBJ2-1; size: NA; length: 17; DNA: TGTGCCAGCAGCTTGGACGGTGCGGGGGGCACCTACAATGAGCAGTTCTTC; CDR3: CASSLDGAGGTYNEQFF
V: TRBV19; D: NA; J: TRBJ2-3; size: NA; length: 14; DNA: TGTGCCAGTAGTACCCCCAGATTGCGGGGTACGCAGTATTTT; CDR3: CASSTPRLRGTQYF
V: TRBV11-3; D: TRBD2; J: TRBJ2-3; size: once; length: 19; DNA: TGTGCCAGCAGCAAACGCGGGACTAGCGGGGGGACCGGTGGAGATACGCAGTATTTT; CDR3: CASSKRGTSGGTGGDTQYF
V: TRBV3-1/TRBV3-2; D: TRBD1; J: TRBJ1-2; size: NA; length: 12; DNA: TGTGCCAGCAGCCTGACAGGGCATGGCTACACCTTC; CDR3: CASSLTGHGYTF
V: TRBV28; D: TRBD1; J: TRBJ1-4; size: NA; length: 14; DNA: TGTGCCAGCAGTTTATCCGGGACAGGGGAAAAACTGTTTTTT; CDR3: CASSLSGTGEKLFF
V: TRBV5-1; D: NA; J: TRBJ2-7; size: NA; length: 15; DNA: TGCGCCAGCAGCTTGGCGGCGGGCTTTTCCTACGAGCAGTACTTC; CDR3: CASSLAAGFSYEQYF
V: TRBV28; D: NA; J: TRBJ1-2; size: NA; length: 15; DNA: TGTGCCAGCAGTTTAACTCTGAGCTTCGGTTATGGCTACACCTTC; CDR3: CASSLTLSFGYGYTF
V: TRBV28; D: TRBD2; J: TRBJ2-1; size: NA; length: 13; DNA: TGTGCCAGCAGTTTTCCCGGGAGGGATGAGCAGTTCTTC; CDR3: CASSFPGRDEQFF
V: TRBV18; D: TRBD1; J: TRBJ1-2; size: few; length: 17; DNA: TGTGCCAGCTCACCACCGCAAAGGGGACAGGGGGTTCGTGGCTACACCTTC; CDR3: CASSPPQRGQGVRGYTF
V: TRBV9; D: NA; J: TRBJ1-4; size: NA; length: 15; DNA: TGTGCCAGCAGCGTAGGCGGGCAGACTAATGAAAAACTGTTTTTT; CDR3: CASSVGGQTNEKLFF
V: TRBV6-5; D: NA; J: TRBJ1-1; size: NA; length: 11; DNA: TGTGCCAGCAGTTCCAGACTAGAAGCTTTCTTT; CDR3: CASSSRLEAFF
V: TRBV19; D: NA; J: TRBJ1-1; size: NA; length: 13; DNA: TGTGCCAGTAGTATAGCACAGAACACTGAAGCTTTCTTT; CDR3: CASSIAQNTEAFF
V: TRBV5-5; D: TRBD1; J: TRBJ2-2; size: few; length: 16; DNA: TGTGCCAGCAGCCTCACCGACAGGGGGGGCACCGGGGAGCTGTTTTTT; CDR3: CASSLTDRGGTGELFF
V: TRBV5-1; D: TRBD1; J: TRBJ2-5; size: NA; length: 15; DNA: TGCGCCAGCAGCTCGACAGGGGGATTCCAAGAGACCCAGTACTTC; CDR3: CASSSTGGFQETQYF
V: TRBV6-2/TRBV6-3; D: TRBD2; J: TRBJ2-2; size: NA; length: 20; DNA: TGTGCCAGCAGTTCCCTCCAACGACTAGCGGGGGGCGCGAACACCGGGGAGCTGTTTTTT; CDR3: CASSSLQRLAGGANTGELFF
V: TRBV9; D: NA; J: TRBJ1-1; size: NA; length: 14; DNA: TGTGCCAGCAGCGTAGGCAGAATGAACACTGAAGCTTTCTTT; CDR3: CASSVGRMNTEAFF
V: TRBV20-1; D: NA; J: TRBJ1-2; size: NA; length: 12; DNA: TGCAGTGCTGGTGCAGGGAACTATGGCTACACCTTC; CDR3: CSAGAGNYGYTF
V: TRBV30; D: TRBD2; J: TRBJ2-5; size: NA; length: 15; DNA: TGTGCCTGGAGTGTGGCGGGGGGGCCGAGTGAGACCCAGTACTTC; CDR3: CAWSVAGGPSETQYF
V: TRBV4-1; D: TRBD2; J: TRBJ2-1; size: NA; length: 21; DNA: TGCGCCAGCATGGCTCTCCCCGGGACTAGCGGGGGGCGGAGCTCCTACAATGAGCAGTTCTTC; CDR3: CASMALPGTSGGRSSYNEQFF
V: TRBV2; D: NA; J: TRBJ1-5; size: NA; length: 15; DNA: TGTGCCAGCAGTGAAGAGAGCTATAGCAATCAGCCCCAGCATTTT; CDR3: CASSEESYSNQPQHF
V: TRBV6-1; D: NA; J: TRBJ1-3; size: few; length: 14; DNA: TGTGCCAGCAGTGACGGGGGGTATGGAAACACCATATATTTT; CDR3: CASSDGGYGNTIYF
V: TRBV9; D: NA; J: TRBJ1-1; size: NA; length: 14; DNA: TGTGCCAGCAGCGTAGAATCCGTGAGAGGTGAAGCTTTCTTT; CDR3: CASSVESVRGEAFF